The TCR beta chain under discussion was sequenced for a study of Ad26.COV2.S vaccination and SARS-CoV-2 variants. Whole-study context: The study gave Ad26.COV2.S intramuscularly, once or twice 56 days apart. General study results and limits: Vaccinees showed greater spike-specific TCR breadth than placebo recipients. Reported post-vaccination CD8+ and CD4+ T cell responses to spike showed substantial breadth.

Per germline, CDR1 SGDLS and CDR2 YYNGEE. V lost 3 bases to trimming and J lost 7 bases; unmatched junction nucleotides: 7. This CDR3 has 15 amino acids. Indicated treatment: around 19 received Ad26.COV2.S at low or high dose, single or two shots; about 5 received placebo; per-sample allocation not given. Samples analyzed were those drawn on day 63 after the first vaccine or placebo injection. Points on this clone: Its antigen is as yet unknown.

The data were produced by immunoSEQ multiplex PCR, yet TCRdb's version contains in-frame clones alone and is incomplete. The profile shows some 290,000 clones, about 82% of them singletons. The chain carries TRBV9 and TRBJ2-2, with 9 bases identical to TRBD1. The material was peripheral blood, obtained in a trial of Ad26.COV2.S vaccine versus placebo. This clonotype was sampled from a person between 18 and 59 years old who received the Ad26.COV2.S COVID-19 vaccine or a placebo. The CDR3 sequence is CASSANRGLNGELFF. The CDR3 DNA reads as TGTGCCAGCAGCGCCAACAGGGGGCTGAACGGGGAGCTGTTTTTT.